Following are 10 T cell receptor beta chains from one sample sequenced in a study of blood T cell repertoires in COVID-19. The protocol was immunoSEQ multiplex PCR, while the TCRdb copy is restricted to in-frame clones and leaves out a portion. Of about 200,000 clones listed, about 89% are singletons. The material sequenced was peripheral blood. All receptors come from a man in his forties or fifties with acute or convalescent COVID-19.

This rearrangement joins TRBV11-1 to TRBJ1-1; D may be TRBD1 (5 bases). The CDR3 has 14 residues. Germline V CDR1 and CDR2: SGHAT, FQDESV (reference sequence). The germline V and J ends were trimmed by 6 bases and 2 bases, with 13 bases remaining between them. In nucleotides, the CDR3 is TGTGCCAGCAGGCCCCCAGGGTATAACACTGAAGCTTTCTTT. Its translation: CASRPPGYNTEAFF.

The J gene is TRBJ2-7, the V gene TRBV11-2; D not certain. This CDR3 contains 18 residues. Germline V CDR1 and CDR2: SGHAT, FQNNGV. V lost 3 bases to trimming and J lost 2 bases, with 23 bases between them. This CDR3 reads CASSFAFLVPGLAYEQYF. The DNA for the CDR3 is TGTGCCAGCAGCTTCGCCTTTTTGGTCCCAGGCTTGGCCTACGAGCAGTACTTC.

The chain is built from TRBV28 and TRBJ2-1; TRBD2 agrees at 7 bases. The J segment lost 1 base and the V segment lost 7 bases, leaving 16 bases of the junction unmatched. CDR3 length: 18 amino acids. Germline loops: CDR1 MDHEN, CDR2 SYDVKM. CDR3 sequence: CASTWGLGGTFSYNEQFF. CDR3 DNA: TGTGCCAGCACCTGGGGGTTGGGGGGGACGTTTTCCTACAATGAGCAGTTCTTC.

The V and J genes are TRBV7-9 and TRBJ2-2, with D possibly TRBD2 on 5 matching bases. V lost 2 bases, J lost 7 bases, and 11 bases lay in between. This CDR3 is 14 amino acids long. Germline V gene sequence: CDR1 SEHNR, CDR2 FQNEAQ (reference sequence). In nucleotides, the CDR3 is TGTGCCAGCAGCTTAAGGCAAGGGAGCGGGGAGCTGTTTTTT. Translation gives CASSLRQGSGELFF.

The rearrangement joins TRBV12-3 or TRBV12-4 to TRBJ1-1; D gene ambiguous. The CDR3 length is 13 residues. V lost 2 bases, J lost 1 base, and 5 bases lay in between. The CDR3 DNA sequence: TGTGCCAGCAGTTTAAATAGGAACACTGAAGCTTTCTTT. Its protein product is CASSLNRNTEAFF.

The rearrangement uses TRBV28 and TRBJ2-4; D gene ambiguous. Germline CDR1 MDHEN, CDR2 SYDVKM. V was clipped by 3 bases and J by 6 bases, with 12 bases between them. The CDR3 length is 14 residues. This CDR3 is CASSFSENLNIQYF. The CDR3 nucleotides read TGTGCCAGCAGTTTTTCAGAAAATCTAAACATTCAGTACTTC.

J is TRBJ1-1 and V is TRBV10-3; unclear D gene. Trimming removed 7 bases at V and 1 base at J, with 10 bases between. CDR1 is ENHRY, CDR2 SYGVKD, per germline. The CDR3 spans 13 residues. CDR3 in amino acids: CAIKVAENTEAFF. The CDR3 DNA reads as TGTGCCATCAAGGTGGCGGAGAACACTGAAGCTTTCTTT.

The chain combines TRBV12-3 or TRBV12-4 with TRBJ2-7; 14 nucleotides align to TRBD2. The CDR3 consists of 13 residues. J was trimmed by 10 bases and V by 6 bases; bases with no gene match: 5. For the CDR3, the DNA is TGTGCCAGCAGAGGGACTAGCGGGGGAGCCCAGTACTTC. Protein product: CASRGTSGGAQYF.

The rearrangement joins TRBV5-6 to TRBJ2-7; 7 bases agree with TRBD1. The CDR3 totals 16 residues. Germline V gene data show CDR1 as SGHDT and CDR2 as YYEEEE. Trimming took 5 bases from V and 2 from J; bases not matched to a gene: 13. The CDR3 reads CASSSRGRGLPYEQYF. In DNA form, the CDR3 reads TGTGCCAGCAGTTCCCGGGGTAGGGGGCTCCCCTACGAGCAGTACTTC. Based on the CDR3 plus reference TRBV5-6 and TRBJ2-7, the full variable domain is DAGVTQSPTHLIKTRGQQVTLRCSPKSGHDTVSWYQQALGQGPQFIFQYYEEEERQRGNFPDRFSGHQFPNYSSELNVNALLLGDSALYLCASSSRGRGLPYEQYFGPGTRLTVT.

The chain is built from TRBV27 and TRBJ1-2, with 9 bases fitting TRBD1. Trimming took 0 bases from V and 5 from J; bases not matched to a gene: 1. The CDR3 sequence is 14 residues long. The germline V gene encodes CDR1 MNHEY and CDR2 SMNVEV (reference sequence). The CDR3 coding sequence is TGTGCCAGCAGTTTATCGACAGGGGGATATGGCTACACCTTC. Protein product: CASSLSTGGYGYTF.